What follows are 3 T cell receptor beta chains derived from one specimen sequenced in a study of T cells in Graves' hyperthyroidism and ophthalmopathy. Authors of the study amplified TCR beta CDR3 regions from RNA transcripts. Using the HTBI primer set, a first-round RT-PCR was run on the TCR CDR3. TCRdb fed the multiplex PCR reads into MiXCR, producing one record per CDR3 protein. Counted here are about 500,000 distinct CDR3 sequences, approximately 16% occurring once; the ten biggest clones make up 25% to 35%. Sequences were obtained from blood. The receptor set was obtained from a woman younger than 45 with Graves' ophthalmopathy.

Many counts were recorded for this clonotype. V usage is TRBV30 and J usage is TRBJ1-2, with TRBD1 as a possible D gene (5 bases). The CDR3 sequence is 14 residues long. V was cut by 1 base and J by 0 bases, with 9 bases left in between. Germline V gene data show CDR1 as GTSNPN and CDR2 as SVGIG (reference sequence). CDR3 nucleotides: TGTGCCTGGAGTGGTCAGGGAGCTAACTATGGCTACACCTTC. Translated, it gives CAWSGQGANYGYTF.

V and J are TRBV9 and TRBJ2-2, with D possibly TRBD2 on 5 matching bases. CDR1 SGDLS and CDR2 YYNGEE come from the germline V gene. The V gene lost 2 bases and the J gene lost 6 bases, with 14 bases spanning the gap. This CDR3 contains 15 residues. CDR3 coding DNA: TGTGCCAGCAGCGTGGGCGGACTCCCGCCCGGGGAGCTGTTTTTT. This encodes CASSVGGLPPGELFF.

The chain joins TRBV15 to TRBJ2-3, with D unresolved. Trimming took 3 bases from V and 6 from J, leaving 10 bases between them. The CDR3 is 13 amino acids. The germline V gene encodes CDR1 LNHNV and CDR2 YYDKDF (reference sequence). The CDR3 nucleotides are TGTGCCACCAGCAGCCCCTACGAGGATACGCAGTATTTT. Its translation: CATSSPYEDTQYF.